Listed below are T cell receptor beta chains from one sample, sequenced in a study of T cell responses to AZD1222 COVID-19 vaccine. Method: immunoSEQ multiplex PCR; TCRdb's copy keeps in-frame clones and lacks some. The sample lists more than 35,000 clones; 83% were seen once. The sample consisted of peripheral blood, taken on day 0 of AZD1222 vaccination. The receptors derive from an adult in good health. The CDR3 runs from the conserved cysteine through the conserved F or W. The D gene is left open where the match is weak. Rows give clone size only sometimes, using once, few, many, or a class for an expanded clone.

D: TRBD1
size: .
V: TRBV9
J: TRBJ1-2
DNA: TGTGCCAGCAGCGTGGGGGACAGTAACTATGGCTACACCTTC
CDR3: CASSVGDSNYGYTF

D: TRBD1
size: .
V: TRBV19
J: TRBJ1-2
DNA: TGTGCCTCAACCGGGACAGGGGTAGAAGGCTACACCTTC
CDR3: CASTGTGVEGYTF

D: .
size: few
V: TRBV7-2
J: TRBJ1-2
DNA: TGTGCCAGCAGCCCACCGACACCCTTAGTGGATGGCTACACCTTC
CDR3: CASSPPTPLVDGYTF

D: TRBD2
size: .
V: TRBV5-1
J: TRBJ2-3
DNA: TGCGCCAGCAGCTTTTCACTAGCGGGAGAAGATACGCAGTATTTT
CDR3: CASSFSLAGEDTQYF

D: .
size: .
V: TRBV18
J: TRBJ1-1
DNA: TGTGCCAGCTCGTCCGGTGGGGGCCTGGTGGGTGAAGCTTTCTTT
CDR3: CASSSGGGLVGEAFF

D: .
size: once
V: TRBV2
J: TRBJ2-5
DNA: TGTGCCAGCAGTGAACAGGGGCAAGAGACCCAGTACTTC
CDR3: CASSEQGQETQYF

D: .
size: .
V: TRBV29-1
J: TRBJ2-3
DNA: TGCAGCGTTGCCATCGGCGCAACTAGCACAGATACGCAGTATTTT
CDR3: CSVAIGATSTDTQYF

D: .
size: .
V: TRBV9
J: TRBJ2-1
DNA: TGTGCCAGCAGCCCCCAGGGGCACTACAATGAGCAGTTCTTC
CDR3: CASSPQGHYNEQFF

D: .
size: .
V: TRBV19
J: TRBJ2-7
DNA: TGTGCCAGTATCATTAATCGGTCTAGTCCCACTCCCTCCTACGAGCAGTACTTC
CDR3: CASIINRSSPTPSYEQYF

D: .
size: .
V: TRBV4-2
J: TRBJ1-4
DNA: TGTGCCAGCAGCCCATCTCCGGGTGAAAAACTGTTTTTT
CDR3: CASSPSPGEKLFF

D: TRBD1
size: .
V: TRBV7-2
J: TRBJ2-5
DNA: TGTGCCAGCAGCGCCGGACAGGGGAGAGGCGAGACCCAGTACTTC
CDR3: CASSAGQGRGETQYF

D: TRBD1
size: .
V: TRBV28
J: TRBJ2-7
DNA: TGTGCCAGCACCCCTGGGGACAGGGGAACCTACGAGCAGTACTTC
CDR3: CASTPGDRGTYEQYF

D: TRBD2
size: .
V: TRBV7-9
J: TRBJ2-7
DNA: TGTGCCAGCAGCATTAGCGGGGGGTACGAGCAGTACTTC
CDR3: CASSISGGYEQYF

D: TRBD1
size: .
V: TRBV9
J: TRBJ2-5
DNA: TGTGCCAGCACAGGGACAGACCAAGAGACCCAGTACTTC
CDR3: CASTGTDQETQYF

D: .
size: .
V: TRBV4-2
J: TRBJ1-1
DNA: TGTGCCAGCAGCCAAGCTTCGGGGACTGAAGCTTTCTTT
CDR3: CASSQASGTEAFF

D: .
size: .
V: TRBV14
J: TRBJ1-2
DNA: TGTGCCAGCAGCCACGCCGCCAACTATGGCTACACCTTC
CDR3: CASSHAANYGYTF

D: TRBD1
size: few
V: TRBV2
J: TRBJ1-1
DNA: TGTGCCAGCGACAGGGGATCCACTGAAGCTTTCTTT
CDR3: CASDRGSTEAFF

D: .
size: .
V: TRBV28
J: TRBJ1-1
DNA: TGTGCCAGCAGTTTCGGTCAGATCATGAACACTGAAGCTTTCTTT
CDR3: CASSFGQIMNTEAFF

D: .
size: .
V: TRBV2
J: TRBJ1-4
DNA: TGTGCCAGCAATCGGGGGGCCTCTAATGAAAAACTGTTTTTT
CDR3: CASNRGASNEKLFF

D: .
size: .
V: TRBV3-1/TRBV3-2
J: TRBJ2-2
DNA: TGTGCCAGCAGCCAAATTTGGCCGAACACCGGGGAGCTGTTTTTT
CDR3: CASSQIWPNTGELFF

D: .
size: .
V: TRBV19
J: TRBJ2-2
DNA: TGTGCCAGTAGTATTGGGAAAGCAGCCGGGGAGCTGTTTTTT
CDR3: CASSIGKAAGELFF

D: .
size: .
V: TRBV27
J: TRBJ1-5
DNA: TGTGCCAGCAGTCCCTATAGCAATCAGCCCCAGCATTTT
CDR3: CASSPYSNQPQHF

D: TRBD2
size: once
V: TRBV19
J: TRBJ2-3
DNA: TGTGCCAGTAGTATAAAACTAGCGGGGGGGTTCTTAGATACGCAGTATTTT
CDR3: CASSIKLAGGFLDTQYF

D: TRBD1
size: few
V: TRBV29-1
J: TRBJ1-2
DNA: TGCAGCGTCGAAGACAGGGATCACTATGGCTACACCTTC
CDR3: CSVEDRDHYGYTF

D: .
size: .
V: TRBV5-4
J: TRBJ2-7
DNA: TGTGCCAGCAGCTCCGGGCAGTTAAACTACGAGCAGTACTTC
CDR3: CASSSGQLNYEQYF

D: .
size: .
V: TRBV4-2
J: TRBJ2-7
DNA: TGTGCCAGCAGCCAAGATTTGGCGGTCTCCTACGAGCAGTACTTC
CDR3: CASSQDLAVSYEQYF

D: .
size: few
V: TRBV11-3
J: TRBJ1-1
DNA: TGTGCCAGCAGCCCGGGTTTTGGCACTGAAGCTTTCTTT
CDR3: CASSPGFGTEAFF

D: .
size: .
V: TRBV19
J: TRBJ2-7
DNA: TGTGCCAGTAGTATAGGACGGGTATACGAGCAGTACTTC
CDR3: CASSIGRVYEQYF

D: .
size: .
V: TRBV6-1
J: TRBJ2-2
DNA: TGTGCCAGCAGTGAGCCAAGGGGGATAGGGGAGCTGTTTTTT
CDR3: CASSEPRGIGELFF

D: TRBD1
size: .
V: TRBV18
J: TRBJ2-7
DNA: TGTGCCAGCTCACCCTCCGGGACAGGCCCCCGCGAGCAGTACTTC
CDR3: CASSPSGTGPREQYF

D: .
size: .
V: TRBV28
J: TRBJ2-1
DNA: TGTGCCACCCGGGGCCCGATCAATGAGCAGTTCTTC
CDR3: CATRGPINEQFF

D: TRBD2
size: .
V: TRBV2
J: TRBJ2-3
DNA: TGTGCCAGCAGTCCGACTAGCGGGGGGGCCAGAGATACGCAGTATTTT
CDR3: CASSPTSGGARDTQYF

D: .
size: .
V: TRBV4-1
J: TRBJ1-3
DNA: TGCGCCAGCAGCCAAGTTGGGGGGGACACCATATATTTT
CDR3: CASSQVGGDTIYF

D: TRBD2
size: .
V: TRBV7-9
J: TRBJ2-3
DNA: TGTGCCAGCAGCACAGAACGGCCCGCTAGCGGGGGGGTTGGTACGCAGTATTTT
CDR3: CASSTERPASGGVGTQYF

D: .
size: .
V: TRBV3-1/TRBV3-2
J: TRBJ2-2
DNA: TGTGCCAGCTCCTACCACGGGGGGCCCGGGGAGCTGTTTTTT
CDR3: CASSYHGGPGELFF

D: .
size: .
V: TRBV19
J: TRBJ2-5
DNA: TGTGCCAGTAGTATCGTGGGACAATGGTACCAAGAGACCCAGTACTTC
CDR3: CASSIVGQWYQETQYF

D: .
size: .
V: TRBV27
J: TRBJ2-1
DNA: TGTGCCAGCAGTTTACAGGGACCCTACAATGAGCAGTTCTTC
CDR3: CASSLQGPYNEQFF

D: .
size: few
V: TRBV5-6
J: TRBJ2-3
DNA: TGTGCCAGCAGCTTGGGTGACTTCAGCTACACAGATACGCAGTATTTT
CDR3: CASSLGDFSYTDTQYF

D: .
size: .
V: TRBV11-2
J: TRBJ2-1
DNA: TGTGCCAGCAGCTTAGTTTTGGGGGGGGGCACGAATGAGCAGTTCTTC
CDR3: CASSLVLGGGTNEQFF

D: .
size: .
V: TRBV6-6
J: TRBJ2-4
DNA: TGTGCCAGCAGACAAGCAGGGGAGGAAAACATTCAGTACTTC
CDR3: CASRQAGEENIQYF

D: TRBD1
size: few
V: TRBV10-2
J: TRBJ2-3
DNA: TGCGCCAGCAGTGACCAGGGGGTCTACAGCACAGATACGCAGTATTTT
CDR3: CASSDQGVYSTDTQYF

D: .
size: .
V: TRBV7-9
J: TRBJ2-1
DNA: TGTGCCAGCAGCGCCCCACTATACAATGAGCAGTTCTTC
CDR3: CASSAPLYNEQFF

D: .
size: .
V: TRBV19
J: TRBJ1-4
DNA: TGTGCCAGTAGTTTGACAGGAAGTAATGAAAAACTGTTTTTT
CDR3: CASSLTGSNEKLFF

D: .
size: .
V: TRBV6-6
J: TRBJ2-3
DNA: TGTGCCAGCAGCTACCCGGGACGATCCTCAGGGGCGCAGTATTTT
CDR3: CASSYPGRSSGAQYF

D: TRBD1
size: .
V: TRBV7-2
J: TRBJ1-1
DNA: TGTGCCAGCAGCTTAGGAGGGGGCAGGGGCGTGAACACTGAAGCTTTCTTT
CDR3: CASSLGGGRGVNTEAFF

D: .
size: .
V: TRBV15
J: TRBJ2-6
DNA: TGTGCCACCAGCAGGTCGGTAGGGACCGGGACCGTGGACGCTGGGGCCAACGTCCTGACTTTC
CDR3: CATSRSVGTGTVDAGANVLTF

D: .
size: .
V: TRBV9
J: TRBJ1-2
DNA: TGTGCCAGCAGCGTAGGAGACGATGGCTACACCTTC
CDR3: CASSVGDDGYTF

D: .
size: .
V: TRBV11-2
J: TRBJ2-1
DNA: TGTGCCAGCAGCCCAATGGCACGAGACTGGTTCTATGAGCAGTTCTTC
CDR3: CASSPMARDWFYEQFF

D: TRBD2
size: .
V: TRBV5-6
J: TRBJ2-7
DNA: TGTGCCAGCAGCCCCGGTTGGGCTAGCGGGACCTACACCTACGAGCAGTACTTC
CDR3: CASSPGWASGTYTYEQYF